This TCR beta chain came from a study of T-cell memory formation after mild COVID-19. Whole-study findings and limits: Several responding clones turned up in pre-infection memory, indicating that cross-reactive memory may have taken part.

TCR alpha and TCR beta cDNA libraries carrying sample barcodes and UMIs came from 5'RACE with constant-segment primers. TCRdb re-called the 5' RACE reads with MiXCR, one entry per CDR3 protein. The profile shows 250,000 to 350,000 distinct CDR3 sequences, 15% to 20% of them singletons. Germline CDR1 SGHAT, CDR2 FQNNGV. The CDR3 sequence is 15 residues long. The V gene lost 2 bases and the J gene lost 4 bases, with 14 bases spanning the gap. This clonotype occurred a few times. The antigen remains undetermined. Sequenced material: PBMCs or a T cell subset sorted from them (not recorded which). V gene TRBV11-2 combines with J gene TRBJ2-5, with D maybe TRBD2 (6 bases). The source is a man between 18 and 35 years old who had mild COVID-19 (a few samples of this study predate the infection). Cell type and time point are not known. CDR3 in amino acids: CASSLLGRESETQYF. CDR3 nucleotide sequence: TGTGCCAGCAGCTTACTCGGGCGGGAATCAGAGACCCAGTACTTC.